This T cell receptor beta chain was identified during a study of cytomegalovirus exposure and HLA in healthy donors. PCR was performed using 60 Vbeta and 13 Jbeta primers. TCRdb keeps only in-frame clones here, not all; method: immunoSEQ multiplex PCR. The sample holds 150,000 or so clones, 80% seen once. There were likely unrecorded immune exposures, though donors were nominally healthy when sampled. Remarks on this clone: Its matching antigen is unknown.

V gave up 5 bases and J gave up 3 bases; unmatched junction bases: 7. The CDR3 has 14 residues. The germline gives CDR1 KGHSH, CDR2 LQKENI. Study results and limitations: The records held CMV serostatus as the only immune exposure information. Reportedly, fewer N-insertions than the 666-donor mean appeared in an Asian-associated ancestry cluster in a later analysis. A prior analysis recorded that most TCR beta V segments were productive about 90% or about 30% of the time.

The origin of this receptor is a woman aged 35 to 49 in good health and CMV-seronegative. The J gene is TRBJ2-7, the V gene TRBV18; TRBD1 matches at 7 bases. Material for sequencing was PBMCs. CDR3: CASSSRDRRYEQYF. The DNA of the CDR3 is TGTGCCAGCTCATCCCGGGACAGACGCTACGAGCAGTACTTC. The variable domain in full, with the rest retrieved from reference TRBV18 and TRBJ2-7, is NAGVMQNPRHLVRRRGQEARLRCSPMKGHSHVYWYRQLPEEGLKFMVYLQKENIIDESGMPKERFSAEFPKEGPSILRIQQVVRGDSAAYFCASSSRDRRYEQYFGPGTRLTVT.